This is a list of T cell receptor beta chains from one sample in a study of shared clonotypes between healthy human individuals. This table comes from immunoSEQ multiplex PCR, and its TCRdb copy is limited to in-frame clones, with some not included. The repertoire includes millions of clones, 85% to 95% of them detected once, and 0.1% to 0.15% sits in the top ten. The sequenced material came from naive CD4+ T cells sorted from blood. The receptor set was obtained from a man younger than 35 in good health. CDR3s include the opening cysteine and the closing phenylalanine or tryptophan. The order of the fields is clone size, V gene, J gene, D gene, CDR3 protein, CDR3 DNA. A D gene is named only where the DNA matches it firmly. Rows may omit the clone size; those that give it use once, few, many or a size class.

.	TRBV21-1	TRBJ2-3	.	CASSKGRGFTDTQYF	TGTGCCAGCAGCAAAGGCAGGGGGTTCACAGATACGCAGTATTTT
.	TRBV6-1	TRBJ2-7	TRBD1	CASSPGQGTGEQYF	TGCGCCAGCAGTCCGGGACAGGGGACAGGGGAGCAGTACTTC
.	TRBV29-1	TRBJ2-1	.	CSVEGVDSSYNEQFF	TGCAGCGTTGAAGGGGTTGATAGCTCCTACAATGAGCAGTTCTTC
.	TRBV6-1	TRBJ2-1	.	CASLGKNEQFF	TGTGCCAGCTTAGGGAAAAATGAGCAGTTCTTC
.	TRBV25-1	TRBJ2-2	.	CASRSSGELFF	TGTGCCAGCCGTTCTTCCGGGGAGCTGTTTTTT
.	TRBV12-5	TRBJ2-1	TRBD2	CASGWTSGEQFF	TGTGCTAGTGGTTGGACTAGCGGTGAGCAGTTCTTC
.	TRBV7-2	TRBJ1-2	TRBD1	CASSSGQGSRHGYTF	TGTGCCAGCAGCTCGGGACAGGGAAGTCGGCATGGCTACACCTTC
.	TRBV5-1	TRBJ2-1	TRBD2	CASSPLAGVINEQFF	TGCGCCAGCAGCCCTCTAGCGGGGGTCATCAATGAGCAGTTCTTC
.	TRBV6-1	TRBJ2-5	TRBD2	CAIRTSGEETQYF	TGTGCCATCCGGACTAGCGGGGAAGAGACCCAGTACTTC
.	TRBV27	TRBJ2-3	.	CASSLSWGGTDTQYF	TGTGCCAGCAGTTTATCGTGGGGCGGCACAGATACGCAGTATTTT
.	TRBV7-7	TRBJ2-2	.	CASRPGTLNTGELFF	TGTGCTAGCAGACCCGGGACACTTAACACCGGGGAGCTGTTTTTT
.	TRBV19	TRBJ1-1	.	CASSIGGQNTEAFF	TGTGCCAGTAGTATCGGAGGGCAGAACACTGAAGCTTTCTTT
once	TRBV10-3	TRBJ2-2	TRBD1	CAISPGQGAPGELFF	TGTGCCATCAGTCCGGGACAGGGGGCGCCTGGGGAGCTGTTTTTT
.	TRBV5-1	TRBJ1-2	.	CASSLSAGWGYTF	TGCGCCAGCAGCTTGTCCGCGGGTTGGGGCTACACCTTC
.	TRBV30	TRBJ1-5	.	CAWSVQSKSSNQPQHF	TGTGCCTGGAGTGTACAGTCGAAATCTAGCAATCAGCCCCAGCATTTT
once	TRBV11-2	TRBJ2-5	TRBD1	CASSSLRGWETQYF	TGTGCCAGCAGCTCCCTCAGGGGGTGGGAGACCCAGTACTTC
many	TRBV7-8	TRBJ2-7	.	CASSLGPLLEPGEQYF	TGTGCCAGCAGCTTAGGCCCACTACTGGAGCCCGGGGAGCAGTACTTC
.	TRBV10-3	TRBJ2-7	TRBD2	CAISDSLAGGPEQYF	TGTGCCATCAGTGATTCACTAGCGGGAGGGCCCGAGCAGTACTTC
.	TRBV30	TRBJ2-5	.	CAWSVARTAGGRGQETQYF	TGTGCCTGGAGTGTGGCCAGGACAGCCGGGGGACGAGGGCAAGAGACCCAGTACTTC
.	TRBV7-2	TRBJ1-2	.	CASSFYSYYGYTF	TGTGCCAGCAGCTTTTACAGTTACTATGGCTACACCTTC
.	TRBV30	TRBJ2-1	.	CAWSASRGYNEQFF	TGTGCCTGGAGTGCATCTAGGGGGTACAATGAGCAGTTCTTC
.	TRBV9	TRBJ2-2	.	CASSVTYYGGELFF	TGTGCCAGCAGCGTCACTTATTATGGCGGGGAGCTGTTTTTT
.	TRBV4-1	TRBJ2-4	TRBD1	CASSRAQGGKNIQYF	TGCGCCAGCAGCCGGGCACAGGGGGGCAAAAACATTCAGTACTTC
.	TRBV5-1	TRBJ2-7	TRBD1	CASSPSTGGHEQYF	TGCGCCAGCAGCCCCTCGACAGGGGGCCACGAGCAGTACTTC
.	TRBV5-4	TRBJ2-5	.	CASSLEGETQYF	TGTGCCAGCAGCTTGGAAGGGGAGACCCAGTACTTC
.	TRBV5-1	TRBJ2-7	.	CASSFRNKTYEQYF	TGCGCCAGCAGCTTTCGGAACAAGACCTACGAGCAGTACTTC
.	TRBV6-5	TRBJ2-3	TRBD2	CASSRGTSGIDTQYF	TGTGCCAGCAGCCGCGGGACTAGCGGGATAGATACGCAGTATTTT
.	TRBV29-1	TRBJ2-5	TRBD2	CSTASGRGETQYF	TGCAGCACCGCTAGCGGGAGAGGAGAGACCCAGTACTTC
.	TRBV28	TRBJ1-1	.	CASSSLTENTEAFF	TGTGCCAGCAGTTCCCTGACAGAGAACACTGAAGCTTTCTTT
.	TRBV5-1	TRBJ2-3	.	CASILGGLGDTQYF	TGCGCCAGCATCCTGGGGGGGCTAGGAGATACGCAGTATTTT
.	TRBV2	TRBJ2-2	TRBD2	CASSGLRGAGELFF	TGTGCCAGCAGTGGGTTGCGGGGGGCCGGGGAGCTGTTTTTT
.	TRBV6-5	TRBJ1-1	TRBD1	CASSRMTGGTPPAFF	TGTGCCAGCAGTCGTATGACAGGGGGTACACCCCCCGCTTTCTTT
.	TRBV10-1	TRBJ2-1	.	CASSESVSGYNEQFF	TGCGCCAGCAGTGAGTCTGTTAGTGGGTACAATGAGCAGTTCTTC
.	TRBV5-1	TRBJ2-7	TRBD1	CASRKEGQGTYEQYF	TGCGCCAGCAGAAAGGAGGGACAGGGCACCTACGAGCAGTACTTC
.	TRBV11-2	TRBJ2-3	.	CASSSHSRDTQYF	TGTGCCAGCAGCTCCCACTCACGAGATACGCAGTATTTT
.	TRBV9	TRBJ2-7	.	CASSRGGTTVTYEQYF	TGTGCCAGCAGCAGGGGTGGGACAACTGTCACCTACGAGCAGTACTTC
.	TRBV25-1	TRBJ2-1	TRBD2	CASSERVSGRVF	TGTGCCAGCAGTGAAAGGGTTAGCGGGAGGGTCTTC
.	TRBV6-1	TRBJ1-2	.	CASSLPVVNGYTF	TGTGCCAGCAGCCTCCCGGTAGTGAATGGCTACACCTTC
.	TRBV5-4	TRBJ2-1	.	CASSLRGPNYNEQFF	TGTGCCAGCAGCTTGCGAGGGCCGAATTACAATGAGCAGTTCTTC
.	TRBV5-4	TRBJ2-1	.	CASSLRYNEQFF	TGTGCCAGCAGCTTGCGGTACAATGAGCAGTTCTTC
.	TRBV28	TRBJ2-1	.	CASSLRVRGEQFF	TGTGCCAGCAGTTTAAGGGTAAGGGGTGAGCAGTTCTTC
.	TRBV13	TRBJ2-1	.	CASRQRGTQNEQFF	TGTGCCAGCCGCCAAAGGGGGACGCAAAATGAGCAGTTCTTC
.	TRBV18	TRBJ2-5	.	CASSPSGGETQYF	TGTGCCAGCTCACCGTCAGGGGGGGAGACCCAGTACTTC
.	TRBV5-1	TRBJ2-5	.	CASSLTGETQYF	TGCGCCAGCAGCTTAACGGGGGAGACCCAGTACTTC
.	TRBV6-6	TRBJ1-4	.	CASSYEGSTNEKLFF	TGTGCCAGCAGTTACGAAGGATCAACTAATGAAAAACTGTTTTTT
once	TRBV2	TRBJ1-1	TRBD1	CASSLDRVRTEAFF	TGTGCCAGCAGTTTGGACAGGGTTAGGACTGAAGCTTTCTTT
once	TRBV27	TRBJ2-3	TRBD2	CASSLSRLAADTQYF	TGTGCCAGCAGTTTATCTCGACTAGCTGCAGATACGCAGTATTTT
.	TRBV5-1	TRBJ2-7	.	CASSYDGYEQYF	TGCGCCAGCAGCTACGATGGCTACGAGCAGTACTTC
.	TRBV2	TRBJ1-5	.	CASSEEGTQPQHF	TGTGCCAGCAGTGAGGAGGGAACGCAGCCCCAGCATTTT
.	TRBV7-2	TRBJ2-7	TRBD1	CASSRGQGETYEQYF	TGTGCCAGCAGCCGAGGACAGGGCGAAACCTACGAGCAGTACTTC
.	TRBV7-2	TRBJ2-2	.	CASSLAGFGGGELFF	TGTGCCAGCAGCTTAGCGGGGTTCGGCGGCGGGGAGCTGTTTTTT
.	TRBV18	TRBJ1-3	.	CASSPNMLVSGNTIYF	TGTGCCAGCTCACCAAATATGCTAGTCTCTGGAAACACCATATATTTT
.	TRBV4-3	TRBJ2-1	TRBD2	CASSQDWRGLVKQFF	TGCGCCAGCAGCCAAGATTGGAGGGGACTAGTAAAGCAGTTCTTC